Listed below are T cell receptor beta chains from one sample, sequenced in a study of T cells expressing NK-cell markers. With the 5' RACE reads reprocessed, TCRdb shows one record per CDR3 protein and no DNA. The ten top clones account for roughly 3.6%, within a sample of 500,000 to 700,000 distinct CDR3 sequences. The sequenced sample was blood T cells: a sorted CD56 or NKG2C T cell subset, CD4+ or CD8+ T cells, or bulk PBMC T cells (not recorded which). Receptors were obtained from a man aged 18-30 years in good health. The CDR3 runs from the conserved cysteine through the conserved F or W.

V	J	CDR3
TRBV5-1	TRBJ2-4	CASSPLQNRNIQYF
TRBV29-1	TRBJ2-6	CSVEGTGISGANVLTF
TRBV7-2	TRBJ2-3	CASSWGRTTDTQYF
TRBV11-2	TRBJ2-6	CASSWGDREFSGANVLTF
TRBV6-5	TRBJ1-5	CASSSSWRQIDSNQPQHF
TRBV5-1	TRBJ1-6	CASSYGGNSPLHF
TRBV11-2	TRBJ2-1	CASSEGGGYNEQFF
TRBV25-1	TRBJ2-3	CASSDWTGVDTQYF
TRBV25-1	TRBJ2-3	CASSAASVRGTQYF
TRBV24-1	TRBJ2-1	CATSDAGTGINEQFF
TRBV6-1	TRBJ2-4	CASSTGLPGGNIQYF
TRBV11-3	TRBJ2-3	CASSRSGRLADTQYF
TRBV29-1	TRBJ1-1	CSVEERTGSEAFF